This T cell receptor (beta chain) came from a study of regulatory T cells in long-lasting Graves disease (dated by TCRdb to the early 2020s). As for the study more broadly: Patients with newly diagnosed Graves' disease had been on antithyroid drugs for under 3 months. The study was conducted in China and was registered as a clinical trial. A total of around 35 samples underwent TCR sequencing: about 13 from persistent and around 20 from newly diagnosed Graves' disease patients. Patients with persistent Graves' disease were compared with patients with newly diagnosed Graves' disease using TCR sequencing and RNA sequencing of peripheral blood. On the study overall, not on this receptor specifically: Preferential use of TRBV28, TRBJ1-2 and TRBJ2-5 was observed in persistent disease, whereas TRBV20-1 and TRBJ2-1 were favored in newly diagnosed disease. Only the TCR beta chain was sequenced and analyzed. The small sample size was acknowledged by the authors as a limitation that may reduce accuracy. Persistent Graves' disease patients showed lower TCR Shannon entropy and fewer highly expanded clones than newly diagnosed patients, suggesting clonal expansion. More public clonotypes were shared among persistent patients (fewer than 3,000) than among newly diagnosed patients (roughly 1,000). Peripheral blood alone was examined, since thyroid tissue, which constituted the primary lesion, could not be accessed.

Receptors were amplified or captured by multiplex PCR. Instrument used: Illumina HiSeq 4000. CDR3 regions were amplified by Arm-PCR with iRepertoire HTBI primers to construct TCR beta libraries. PCR products were gel purified before sequencing. Per the original workflow: Across samples, 60 to 80 TRBV and over 11 TRBJ segments were identified and used for gene usage analysis of CDR3 amino acid clonotypes. Filtered high-quality paired reads were merged into contigs using COPE and FqMerger. Contigs were aligned with BLAST to IMGT TRBV, TRBD and TRBJ reference genes, and CDR3 was defined per IMGT. Highly expanded clones were defined as clonotypes with a frequency above 0.1%. Repertoire diversity was measured by Shannon entropy, and V-J evenness by the Gini coefficient. Public clonotypes were defined as clonotypes shared by more than one individual. TCRdb trimmed public reads at Q25 via fastp, called clones via MiXCR and kept in-frame beta chains. Entries that share a CDR3 protein sequence are merged under the most common genes and DNA. The V and J calls and clone size are TCRdb's, not the authors'. The sample yields about 470,000 distinct CDR3 sequences; under 15% were counted once. 15% to 20% of the sample rests with the top ten.

This clonotype was detected many times. Its target antigen remains unknown. One base away there is no much larger clone; base qualities are not given. The V and J ends are trimmed by 1 base and 2 bases, leaving 4 bases between them. Looking up the germline V gene yields CDR1 SGHRS and CDR2 YFSETQ. Taken from cysteine to phenylalanine, the CDR3 has 13 residues. The DNA shown is the 39-base CDR3, in frame from base 1. The intended sense of this specimen's time point label: newly diagnosed GD, antithyroid drugs for less than 3 months. For both TCR sequencing and RNA sequencing, RNA was extracted from PBMCs using TRIzol. The diagnosis of Graves' disease followed American Thyroid Association guidelines. Patients were recruited from an endocrinology department in Xi'an, China. Each patient gave about 8.1 milliliters of peripheral blood, collected in an EDTA anticoagulant tube. Ficoll Paque Plus density gradient separation was used to isolate PBMCs, and no further T cell sorting was done. An Agilent 2100 Bioanalyzer and agarose gel were used to check RNA quality, while a NanoDrop 2000 measured RNA concentration.

These data also formed part of another study, on T cells in Graves' hyperthyroidism and ophthalmopathy. The second study also describes: Stable Graves' hyperthyroidism was defined as the absence of progression to ophthalmopathy over 18 months of follow-up. Hyperthyroidism patients were newly diagnosed, with disease duration under 2 months, and aged 18 to 65 years. Exclusion was applied to patients with uncontrolled infections, other autoimmune diseases, pregnancy or lactation. Clinical symptoms, serum thyroxine and TRAb, thyroid ultrasound, and orbital computed tomography formed the basis for the diagnoses. The first round of RT-PCR for the TCR CDR3 was performed with the HTBI primer set and the Qiagen OneStep RT-PCR kit. Blood samples also contained most of the expanded thyroid clonotypes (frequency above 0.001), which suggests that blood repertoires may reflect thyroid immune responses. A 13 V-J signature model separated ophthalmopathy from stable hyperthyroidism, with over 85% sensitivity and 81.08% specificity in cross-validation and 80%/75% in testing. In validation, progression to ophthalmopathy was predicted by the model with roughly 71% sensitivity and roughly 76% specificity, a median of about 6.8 months before onset. A discovery cohort of roughly 96 patients, about 43 with Graves' ophthalmopathy and 55 to 60 with stable Graves' hyperthyroidism, was used to find distinguishing TCR V-J signatures. Prospective prediction of ophthalmopathy was tested in an independent validation cohort consisting of 18 to 20 hyperthyroidism patients and 15 to 17 patients who later progressed to ophthalmopathy. For training and testing, the approximately 97 patients in the discovery cohort were randomly divided in a 7:3 ratio. In several Graves' hyperthyroidism patients, the study also compared T-cell repertoires from thyroid tissue with T-cell repertoires from blood. Following sampling, methimazole starting at 30 mg daily was given to hyperthyroidism patients, and high-dose intravenous methylprednisolone was given to ophthalmopathy patients. A second multiplex PCR round built the libraries, followed by size selection and purification. Libraries were sequenced paired-end with 100 bp reads on an Illumina HiSeq2000. SOAPnuke was used to process the raw data, throwing out any read that contained adapters or uncalled bases, had a mean Phred below 15, or lacked an exact constant-primer or identifier match. COPE v1.2.5 was used to merge high-quality paired reads, and clonotypes were defined as unique nucleotide sequences. Clonotypes were aligned to IMGT TRBV, TRBD and TRBJ reference segments using MiTCR v1.1. The analysis included only V-J combinations with a frequency above 0.0001, which together covered 99% to 99.2% of the repertoires. A TCS score was defined as the ratio of F50 (clonal expansion) to E x V (chaos), with BLOSUM62-based TCRdist applied between CDR3 peptides within each V-J. Welch's t-statistics and random forest reduced around 510 V-J features to some 14, which were used in a naive Bayes classifier (R e1071). Sample size was not statistically predetermined, and blinding of investigators to group allocation was not performed. The paper reports TCR Vbeta CDR3 sequencing of roughly 140 peripheral blood samples: 43 ophthalmopathy, approximately 74 hyperthyroidism and 17 progressor patients.

This TCR was sampled from a woman in her 30s with Graves disease. Donor details come from another sample of the same person, matched by shared clones. The sample consisted of peripheral blood mononuclear cells (PBMCs), taken at new diagnosis, from a patient treated with antithyroid drugs. The sequence is built from TRBV5-1 and TRBJ2-1, with the D gene call left open. The CDR3 loop reads CASSLQPYNEQFF. The DNA reads as follows: TGCGCCAGCAGCTTGCAACCCTACAATGAGCAGTTCTTC.